This T cell receptor (beta chain) was identified in a study of blood T cell repertoires in COVID-19. Study context: Collection of acute and convalescent COVID-19 samples took place in the United States, Italy and Spain. Sample material is recorded as cDNA or gDNA derived from T cells, B-cell-depleted T cells, or PBMCs.

Trimming cost V 0 bases and J 2 bases; bases outside gene matches: 9. CDR3 length: 18 amino acids. Germline-derived CDR1 and CDR2 are LGHNA and YNFKEQ. Only in-frame clones appear in the TCRdb table, and some are missing; sequencing was by immunoSEQ multiplex PCR. The data show 250,000 to 350,000 clones, 89% seen once. The chain has TRBV4-2 and TRBJ2-3; 9 nucleotides match TRBD2. The sequenced sample was peripheral blood. The source of this sequence is a woman aged 55-70 years with acute or convalescent COVID-19. Here the CDR3 reads CASSQDRSLAGTTDTQYF. CDR3 DNA sequence: TGTGCCAGCAGCCAAGATAGGTCCCTAGCGGGGACCACAGATACGCAGTATTTT.